This TCR beta chain was observed in a study of CD8+ T cells in alopecia areata. Study-wide results and limits: It was less clear whether patients shared TCRs than it was in mice, possibly because of HLA.

In the case of this clone: Its antigen is as yet unknown.

The V gene's germline CDR1 is GTSNPN and CDR2 SVGIG (reference sequence). Trimming took 1 base from V and 3 from J; bases not matched to a gene: 5. CDR3 length: 17 amino acids. Specified treatment: oral pan-JAK inhibitor, 5-10 mg twice daily. cDNA reverse transcribed from extracted RNA served as the sequencing template. TCRdb's copy holds only in-frame clones and misses some; the assay was immunoSEQ multiplex PCR. The table has 150,000 to 200,000 clones, around three fifths seen once; the top ten hold more than 13%. The receptor was derived from a human donor with alopecia areata. J is TRBJ2-6 and V is TRBV30, with 11 bases fitting TRBD2. Sample: CD4+ T cells sorted from blood, taken at week 24, from a patient treated with tofacitinib. CDR3 nucleotides: TGTGCCTGGAGTGCCCTAGCGGGGGGTTTTGGGGCCAACGTCCTGACTTTC. Translating gives CAWSALAGGFGANVLTF.